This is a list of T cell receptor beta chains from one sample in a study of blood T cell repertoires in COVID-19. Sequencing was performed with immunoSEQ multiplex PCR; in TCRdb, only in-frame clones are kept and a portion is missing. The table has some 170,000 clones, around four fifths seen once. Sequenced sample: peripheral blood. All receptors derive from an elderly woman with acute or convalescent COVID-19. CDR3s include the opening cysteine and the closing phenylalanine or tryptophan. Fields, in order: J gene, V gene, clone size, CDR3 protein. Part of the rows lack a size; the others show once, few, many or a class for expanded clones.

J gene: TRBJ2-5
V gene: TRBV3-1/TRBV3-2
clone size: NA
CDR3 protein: CASSHPSGLQETQYF

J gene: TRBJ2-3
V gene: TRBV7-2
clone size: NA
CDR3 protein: CASSPAGSSLTDTQYF

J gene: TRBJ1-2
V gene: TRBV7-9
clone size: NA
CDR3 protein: CASSLDTGSWGYGYTF

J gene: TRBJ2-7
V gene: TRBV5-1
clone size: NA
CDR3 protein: CASSSGTSGFLEQYF

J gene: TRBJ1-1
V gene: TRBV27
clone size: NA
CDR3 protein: CASSLRQSNTEAFF

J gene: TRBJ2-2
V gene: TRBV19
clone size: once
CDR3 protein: CASSIDPSANTGELFF

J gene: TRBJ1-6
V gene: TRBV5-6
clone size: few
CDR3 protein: CASSLVPGNSPLHF

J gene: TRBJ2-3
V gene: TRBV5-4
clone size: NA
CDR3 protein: CASSFNPGQGTDTQYF

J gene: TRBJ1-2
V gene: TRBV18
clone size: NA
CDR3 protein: CASAMTGLRGYTF

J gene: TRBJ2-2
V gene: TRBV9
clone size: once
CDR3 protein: CASSADTGELFF

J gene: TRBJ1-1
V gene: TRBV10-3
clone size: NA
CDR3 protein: CAIGGHPFEAFF

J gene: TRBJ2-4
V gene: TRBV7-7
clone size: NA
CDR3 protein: CASTEDPSGPDRAKNIQYF

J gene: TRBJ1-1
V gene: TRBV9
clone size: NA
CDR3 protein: CASSVESVAEAFF

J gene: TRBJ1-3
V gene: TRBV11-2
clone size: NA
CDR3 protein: CASSLGFGPGNTIYF

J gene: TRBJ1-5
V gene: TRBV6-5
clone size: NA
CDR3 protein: CASISQDQPQHF

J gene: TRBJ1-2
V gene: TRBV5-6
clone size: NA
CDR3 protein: CASSPGRDRPGYTF

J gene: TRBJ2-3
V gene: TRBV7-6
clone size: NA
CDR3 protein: CASSQTSAITDTQYF

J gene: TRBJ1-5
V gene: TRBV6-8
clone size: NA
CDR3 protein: CASPPLPQHF

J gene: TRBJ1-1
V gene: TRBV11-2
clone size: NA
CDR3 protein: CASSTGHGNTEAFF

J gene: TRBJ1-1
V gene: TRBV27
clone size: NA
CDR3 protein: CASSPGGGNTEAFF

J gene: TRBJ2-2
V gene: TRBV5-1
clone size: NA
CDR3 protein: CASRQLANTGELFF

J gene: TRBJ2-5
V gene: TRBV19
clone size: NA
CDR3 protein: CATARGGAPPNAQYF

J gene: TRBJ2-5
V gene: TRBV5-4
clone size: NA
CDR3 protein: CASSLPSGPGTQYF

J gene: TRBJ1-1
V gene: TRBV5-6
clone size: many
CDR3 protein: CASSLVNSLMNTEAFF

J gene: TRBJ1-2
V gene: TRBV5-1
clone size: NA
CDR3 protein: CASSFRDRGYGYTF

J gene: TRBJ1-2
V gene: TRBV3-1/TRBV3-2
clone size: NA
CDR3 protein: CASSQDRLYGYTF

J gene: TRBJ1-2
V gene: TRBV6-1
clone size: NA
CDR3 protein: CASSEYVGGYTF

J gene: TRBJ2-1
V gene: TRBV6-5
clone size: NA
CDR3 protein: CASSLTSGVFNEQFF

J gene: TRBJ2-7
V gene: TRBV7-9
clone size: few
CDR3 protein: CASSPGQGYEQYF

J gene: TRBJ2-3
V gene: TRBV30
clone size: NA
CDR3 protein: CAWREAPPRRLGTDTQYF

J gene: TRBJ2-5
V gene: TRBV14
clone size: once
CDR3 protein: CASSQGTVDRGGGETQYF

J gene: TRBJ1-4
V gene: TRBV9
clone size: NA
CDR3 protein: CASSGGHTTNEKLFF

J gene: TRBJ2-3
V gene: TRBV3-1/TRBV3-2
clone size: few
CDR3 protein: CASSQGPVYTDTQYF

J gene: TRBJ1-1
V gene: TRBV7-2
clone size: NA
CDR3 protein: CASSEESRVEAFF

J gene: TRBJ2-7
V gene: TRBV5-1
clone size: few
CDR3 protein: CASSNDEGTYEQYF

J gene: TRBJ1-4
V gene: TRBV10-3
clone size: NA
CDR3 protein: CAISADTGEKLFF

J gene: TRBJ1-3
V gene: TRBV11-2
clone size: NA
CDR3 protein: CASSLRQSSGNTIYF

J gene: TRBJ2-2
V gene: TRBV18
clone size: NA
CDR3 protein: CASSRGTGETGELFF

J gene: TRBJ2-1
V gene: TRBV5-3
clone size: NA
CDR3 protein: CARRTYGPSIHNEQFF